These 5 T cell receptor beta chains share one sample of origin, sequenced in a study of blood T cell repertoires in COVID-19 (dated by TCRdb to 2018 to 2020). The method was the immunoSEQ multiplex PCR assay. The table comes from immuneACCESS by way of TCRdb, which keeps in-frame sequences with V and J called. Part of the clones is missing from these tables; in studies checked, under half for an unresolved V gene and the rest for unknown reasons. The sample table lists about 38,000 clones, roughly 87% of them with a count of one. Roughly 7.2% of the sample goes to the ten largest clones. Sequencing was done on a sample of peripheral blood. The receptors were sampled from a human donor in a cohort sampled during active COVID-19.

The chain recombines TRBV24-1 with TRBJ2-1; 8 nucleotides match TRBD2. Germline values: CDR1 KGHDR, CDR2 SFDVKD. V shed 4 bases and J 0 bases; nucleotides not matched to a gene: 4. The length of the CDR3 is 16 residues. The CDR3 DNA reads TGTGCCACCAGTGACGGGAGGGCCCTCTCCTACAATGAGCAGTTCTTC. It codes for CATSDGRALSYNEQFF.

The chain recombines TRBV28 with TRBJ2-7, with 9 nucleotides matching TRBD1. The ends lost 5 bases at V and 1 base at J; junction bases unmatched: 9. CDR1 is MDHEN and CDR2 is SYDVKM in the germline V gene. There are 16 residues in the CDR3. The DNA for the CDR3 is TGTGCCAGCAGTCCCGACAGGGGGACCCCTTCCTACGAGCAGTACTTC. It encodes CASSPDRGTPSYEQYF.

V is TRBV19 and J is TRBJ1-5; 9 bases are a match to TRBD1. This CDR3 spans 16 amino acids. The germline V gene has CDR1 LNHDA and CDR2 SQIVND (reference sequence). Trimming at V came to 5 bases and at J to 6 bases, leaving 11 bases not matched to a gene. As DNA, the CDR3 is TGTGCCAGTAGTCTTGTACAGGGGGCGCTTGGTCAGCCCCAGCATTTT. Encoded protein: CASSLVQGALGQPQHF. Based on the CDR3 plus reference TRBV19 and TRBJ1-5, the full variable domain is DGGITQSPKYLFRKEGQNVTLSCEQNLNHDAMYWYRQDPGQGLRLIYYSQIVNDFQKGDIAEGYSVSREKKESFPLTVTSAQKNPTAFYLCASSLVQGALGQPQHFGDGTRLSIL.

The sample holds one count of this clone. The chain has TRBV19 and TRBJ2-1, with D tentatively TRBD1 (5 bases). V was clipped by 3 bases and J by 2 bases, with 14 bases between them. The CDR3 runs 16 residues. Germline V gives CDR1 LNHDA, CDR2 SQIVND (reference sequence). The CDR3 sequence is CASSISYPGTYNEQFF. For the CDR3, the DNA is TGTGCCAGTAGTATCTCATACCCAGGGACCTACAATGAGCAGTTCTTC. The whole variable domain, filled in from reference TRBV19 and TRBJ2-1, reads DGGITQSPKYLFRKEGQNVTLSCEQNLNHDAMYWYRQDPGQGLRLIYYSQIVNDFQKGDIAEGYSVSREKKESFPLTVTSAQKNPTAFYLCASSISYPGTYNEQFFGPGTRLTVL.

The rearrangement links TRBV28 to TRBJ1-6, with 7 bases matching TRBD1. After removal of 7 bases from V and 8 bases from J, the junction contained 11 bases not matched to a gene. Germline lookup yields CDR1 MDHEN and CDR2 SYDVKM. The CDR3 has 15 residues. CDR3 loop: CASNEGTGVDSPLHF. Here the CDR3 DNA reads TGTGCCAGCAATGAGGGCACAGGGGTTGATTCACCCCTCCACTTT.